In its sample, the clone carrying this T cell receptor beta chain was seen a few times. The entry originates in a study of T cells of healthy individuals. From the 5' RACE reads, TCRdb called clonotypes with MiXCR, one entry per CDR3 protein. The table includes around 98,000 distinct CDR3 sequences, around 17% detected once. J gave up 8 bases and V 5 bases, and 7 bases lay outside the gene matches. CDR1 SGHDN and CDR2 FVKESK come from the germline V gene. This CDR3 is 13 amino acids long. The sequence was collected from a human donor in good health. The chain combines TRBV14 with TRBJ2-3, with TRBD2 identical over 7 bases. CDR3 sequence: CASSTTSSGTQYF. The CDR3 bases are TGTGCCAGCAGCACGACTAGCTCCGGTACGCAGTATTTT. Variable domain in full (rest from reference TRBV14 and TRBJ2-3): EAGVTQFPSHSVIEKGQTVTLRCDPISGHDNLYWYRRVMGKEIKFLLHFVKESKQDESGMPNNRFLAERTGGTYSTLKVQPAELEDSGVYFCASSTTSSGTQYFGPGTRLTVL.